This T cell receptor (beta chain) derives from a study of PD-L1 blockade in urothelial cancer. The protocol was immunoSEQ multiplex PCR, while the TCRdb copy is restricted to in-frame clones and leaves out a portion. Of 86,000 or so clones in the sample, roughly 84% were seen once. Looked up from germline, CDR1 is SGHVS and CDR2 is FNYEAQ. Trimming pared 3 bases from V and 7 bases from J, leaving 13 bases between. CDR3 length equals 15 residues. This clone was seen more than once but under ten times. The target antigen is unknown. Described time point: pretreatment peripheral blood. Study-level points and caveats: More expansion of tumor-associated blood clones, seen at 3 weeks, marked durable-benefit patients.

The origin of this receptor is a man aged 55 to 70 with urothelial cancer. V usage is TRBV7-6 and J usage is TRBJ2-6, with D maybe TRBD1 (6 bases). The sample in question was PBMCs, obtained around atezolizumab (anti-PD-L1) treatment. The CDR3 coding sequence is TGTGCCAGCAGCTTCGTACAGGGAAGAGCCAACGTCCTGACTTTC. Translating gives CASSFVQGRANVLTF.